The rows below give T cell receptor beta chains drawn from one sample of a study of shared clonotypes between healthy human individuals. Repertoires were generated with immunoSEQ multiplex PCR, while TCRdb's copy carries only in-frame clones and drops some. Altogether hundreds of thousands of clones are present, roughly 83% being singletons, with the ten largest covering roughly an eighth. Material for sequencing was PBMCs. These receptors came from a woman between 40 and 55 years old in good health. Some clones in this sample may be carry-over from other donors' samples. Both conserved end residues are part of each CDR3. Each record gives: V gene, J gene, CDR3 protein.

>TRBV7-9|TRBJ2-1
CASSLAGLGYNEQFF
>TRBV4-1|TRBJ2-7
CASSPGLRESSYEQYF
>TRBV4-3|TRBJ2-1
CASSQDLGTSGNEQFF
>TRBV25-1|TRBJ2-1
CASSGPRWSTTYNEQFF
>TRBV10-1|TRBJ2-7
CASGRQGLFYEQYF
>TRBV30|TRBJ2-1
CAWSAIRGEQFF
>TRBV28|TRBJ1-1
CASRWTGRYTEAFF
>TRBV6-5|TRBJ2-4
CASRRSGIQYF
>TRBV7-8|TRBJ1-4
CASSPSVWTGNEKLFF
>TRBV11-2|TRBJ1-1
CAEDRGPEAFF
>TRBV29-1|TRBJ2-3
CSVEQGRASGGTDTQYF
>TRBV7-8|TRBJ2-7
CASSLGGGSEQYF
>TRBV5-1|TRBJ2-5
CASSGLGTSQETQYF
>TRBV10-2|TRBJ2-1
CASTPPGGPNEQFF
>TRBV5-1|TRBJ2-5
CASSLEGETQYF
>TRBV7-9|TRBJ1-4
CASSSNGLKNEKLFF
>TRBV25-1|TRBJ1-2
CASSETGTNYGYTF
>TRBV6-6|TRBJ2-2
CASSLIGVIGGELFF
>TRBV7-8|TRBJ2-7
CASSFSPGTATYEQYF
>TRBV7-9|TRBJ1-2
CASSFTNYGYTF
>TRBV7-8|TRBJ2-1
CASSLHVLDEQFF
>TRBV5-1|TRBJ2-7
CASSSGSYEQYF